This T cell receptor beta chain was recorded in a study of cytomegalovirus exposure and HLA in healthy donors. Study outcomes and limitations: Specificity of three CMV-associated chains for CMV antigens was verified in vitro.

V was clipped by 2 bases and J by 0 bases, with 22 bases between them. CDR1 is SGHVS, CDR2 FQNEAQ, per germline. The CDR3 is 20 amino acids. This clone was seen a single time. The antigen is undetermined. The data were produced by immunoSEQ multiplex PCR, yet TCRdb's version contains in-frame clones alone and is incomplete. The data contain more than 95,000 clones, about nine tenths of them singletons. The sequence derives from a woman aged 18-29 years in good health and CMV-seronegative. The specimen was PBMCs. V and J are TRBV7-8 and TRBJ2-2; D not resolved. This CDR3 is CASSLFSFEFGTANTGELFF. The DNA for the CDR3 is TGTGCCAGCAGCTTATTTAGTTTCGAGTTTGGTACGGCGAACACCGGGGAGCTGTTTTTT.